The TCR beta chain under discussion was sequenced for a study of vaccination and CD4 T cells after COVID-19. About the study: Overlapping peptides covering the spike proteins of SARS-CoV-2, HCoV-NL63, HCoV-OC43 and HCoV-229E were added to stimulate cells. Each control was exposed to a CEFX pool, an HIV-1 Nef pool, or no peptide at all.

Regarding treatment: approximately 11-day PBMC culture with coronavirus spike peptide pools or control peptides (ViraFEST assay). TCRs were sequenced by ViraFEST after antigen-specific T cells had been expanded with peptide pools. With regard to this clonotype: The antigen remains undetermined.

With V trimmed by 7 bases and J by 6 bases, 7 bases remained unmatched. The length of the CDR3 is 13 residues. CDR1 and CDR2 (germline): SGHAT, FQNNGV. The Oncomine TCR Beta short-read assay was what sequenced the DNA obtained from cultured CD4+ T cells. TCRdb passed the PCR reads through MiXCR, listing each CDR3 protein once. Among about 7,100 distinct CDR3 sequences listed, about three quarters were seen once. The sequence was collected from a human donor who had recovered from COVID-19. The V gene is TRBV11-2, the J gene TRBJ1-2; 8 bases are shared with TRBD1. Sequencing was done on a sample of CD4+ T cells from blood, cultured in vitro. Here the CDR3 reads CASTIQGEHGYTF. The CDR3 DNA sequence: TGTGCCAGCACAATACAGGGGGAACATGGCTACACCTTC.